This is a list of T cell receptor beta chains from one sample in a study of shared clonotypes between healthy human individuals. TCRdb's copy holds only in-frame clones and misses some; the assay was immunoSEQ multiplex PCR. The table has 2 million to 2.5 million clones, just under 95% seen once; the top ten hold around 0.4%. Source material: naive CD4+ T cells from PBMCs. These receptors all come from a man aged 18 to 30 in good health. Some clones in this sample may be carry-over from other donors' samples. Both conserved end residues are part of each CDR3. Fields, in order: D gene, J gene, V gene, CDR3 length, clone size, CDR3 DNA, CDR3 protein. D genes are given only for firm matches. The size field is filled for only some rows; it gives once, few, many or a size class.

NA | TRBJ1-2 | TRBV28 | 15 | NA | TGTGCCAGCAGTACGGGGGGGGCGCAGAGCTATGGCTACACCTTC | CASSTGGAQSYGYTF
NA | TRBJ2-1 | TRBV4-3 | 15 | NA | TGCGCCAGCAGCCAAGATCGCAAGGCAAGCAATGAGCAGTTCTTC | CASSQDRKASNEQFF
TRBD2 | TRBJ2-1 | TRBV30 | 17 | NA | TGTGCCAGTAGGAGACGGGGGCTAGCGGGCTCCTACAATGAGCAGTTCTTC | CASRRRGLAGSYNEQFF
NA | TRBJ2-7 | TRBV11-2 | 12 | NA | TGTGCCAGCAGCTTATTAGGGTACGAGCAGTACTTC | CASSLLGYEQYF
NA | TRBJ1-1 | TRBV19 | 14 | NA | TGTGCCAGTAGTATACAGGGTTATGGCACTGAAGCTTTCTTT | CASSIQGYGTEAFF
NA | TRBJ2-1 | TRBV30 | 16 | NA | TGTGCCTGGAGCAGCCGTCACCCGGAGACCTCCAATGAGCAGTTCTTC | CAWSSRHPETSNEQFF
NA | TRBJ2-3 | TRBV28 | 12 | once | TGTGCCAGCAGCCGCCCCCCAGATACGCAGTATTTT | CASSRPPDTQYF
TRBD1 | TRBJ2-7 | TRBV19 | 15 | NA | TGTGCCAGTAGTATAGAGGGAGGACAGGGCTACGAGCAGTACTTC | CASSIEGGQGYEQYF
NA | TRBJ1-1 | TRBV28 | 14 | once | TGTGCCAGCAGTGCTTCCGGGATGAACACTGAAGCTTTCTTT | CASSASGMNTEAFF
NA | TRBJ2-6 | TRBV2 | 18 | NA | TGTGCCAGCAGTCCCCGGGCCTTCCCCCAACCTGGGGCCAACGTCCTGACTTTC | CASSPRAFPQPGANVLTF
NA | TRBJ1-1 | TRBV5-8 | 15 | NA | TGTGCCAGCAGCTCGGGACGACTCGGGAACACTGAAGCTTTCTTT | CASSSGRLGNTEAFF
TRBD2 | TRBJ2-7 | TRBV2 | 15 | once | TGTGCCAGCAGCCGACTAGCGGGGAGCTCCTACGAGCAGTACTTC | CASSRLAGSSYEQYF
NA | TRBJ1-2 | TRBV28 | 13 | NA | TGTGCCACAAGGGGGGCAGGGGCCTATGGCTACACCTTC | CATRGAGAYGYTF
NA | TRBJ2-1 | TRBV7-2 | 14 | NA | TGTGCCAGCAGAAAAAATGGTGGATTGAATGAGCAGTTCTTC | CASRKNGGLNEQFF
NA | TRBJ2-1 | TRBV18 | 14 | once | TGTGCCAGCTCACCCTTCCGTGGGGAGGCTGAGCAGTTCTTC | CASSPFRGEAEQFF
NA | TRBJ2-6 | TRBV28 | 17 | NA | TGTGCCAGCAGTAACCCGGGACTGGGTTCTGGGGCCAACGTCCTGACTTTC | CASSNPGLGSGANVLTF
TRBD2 | TRBJ2-1 | TRBV4-2 | 19 | NA | TGTGCCAGCAGCCCCCTGACTAGCGGGAGAGGGGCGAGGCGCAATGAGCAGTTCTTC | CASSPLTSGRGARRNEQFF
NA | TRBJ2-3 | TRBV5-6 | 15 | NA | TGTGCCAGCAGCTTGAGGGGGACTCGCCAAGATACGCAGTATTTT | CASSLRGTRQDTQYF
NA | TRBJ2-1 | TRBV28 | 14 | once | TGTGCCAGCAGACTCGGCTACTCCTACAATGAGCAGTTCTTC | CASRLGYSYNEQFF
NA | TRBJ2-7 | TRBV19 | 12 | once | TGTGCCAGTAGTGCTAGAGGGTACGAGCAGTACTTC | CASSARGYEQYF
NA | TRBJ2-2 | TRBV5-4 | 14 | NA | TGCGCCAGCAGCCCCAACCCCTACACCGGGGAGCTGTTTTTT | CASSPNPYTGELFF
NA | TRBJ2-1 | TRBV19 | 15 | NA | TGTGCCAGTACCCCCGGGCGGAGAGTTAACAATGAGCAGTTCTTC | CASTPGRRVNNEQFF
NA | TRBJ1-6 | TRBV4-1 | 17 | NA | TGCGCCAGCAGCCAAGAGGGGGTCGGGAGTTATAATTCACCCCTCCACTTT | CASSQEGVGSYNSPLHF
TRBD2 | TRBJ2-1 | TRBV19 | 16 | NA | TGTGCCAGTAGTATAGAGGGACTAGCGGGAGACAATGAGCAGTTCTTC | CASSIEGLAGDNEQFF
NA | TRBJ1-5 | TRBV7-8 | 14 | NA | TGTGCCAGCAGCCAACCCTTCTGGGGTCAGCCCCAGCATTTT | CASSQPFWGQPQHF
NA | TRBJ1-4 | TRBV28 | 14 | NA | TGTGCCCACGGTGGGTTCGGCCTAGGTGAAAAACTGTTTTTT | CAHGGFGLGEKLFF
NA | TRBJ1-2 | TRBV7-9 | 15 | NA | TGTGCCAGCAGCTTAGAAGGGGGGGCCGGGTATGGCTACACCTTC | CASSLEGGAGYGYTF
NA | TRBJ2-3 | TRBV28 | 11 | NA | TGTGCCAGCCGGGCGACAGATACGCAGTATTTT | CASRATDTQYF
NA | TRBJ2-2 | TRBV13 | 15 | NA | TGTGCCAGCAGCTATAGGACAGAGAACACCGGGGAGCTGTTTTTT | CASSYRTENTGELFF
NA | TRBJ1-2 | TRBV11-2 | 14 | NA | TGTGCCAGCAGCTTAGGCGGCTTCTTCGGCGGCTACACCTTC | CASSLGGFFGGYTF
TRBD1 | TRBJ2-7 | TRBV6-5 | 15 | NA | TGTGCCAGCAGTTACACCGGGACAGGGGCGCACGAGCAGTACTTC | CASSYTGTGAHEQYF
NA | TRBJ2-3 | TRBV18 | 14 | NA | TGTGCCAGCTCACCAAGGGCGGGTAAGGATACGCAGTATTTT | CASSPRAGKDTQYF
TRBD1 | TRBJ1-3 | TRBV6-6 | 14 | NA | TGTGCCAGCAGACCTCAGGGGGCTGGAAACACCATATATTTT | CASRPQGAGNTIYF
NA | TRBJ2-3 | TRBV30 | 14 | NA | TGTGCCTGGCGATCGGGCGGGGCTGACGATACGCAGTATTTT | CAWRSGGADDTQYF
NA | TRBJ2-7 | TRBV30 | 14 | NA | TGTGCCTGGAGTCAAGGTGGGGGTAGCCGCGAGCAGTACTTC | CAWSQGGGSREQYF
NA | TRBJ2-2 | TRBV4-2 | 19 | NA | TGTGCCAGCAGCCCGCCGGGTGGGAGCGGGACACAGAACACCGGGGAGCTGTTTTTT | CASSPPGGSGTQNTGELFF
NA | TRBJ2-7 | TRBV6-5 | 12 | NA | TGTGCCAGCAGTTCAGACAGGTACGAGCAGTACTTC | CASSSDRYEQYF
NA | TRBJ2-1 | TRBV11-3 | 14 | NA | TGTGCCAGCAGCCCCCGGGGGCATGGGAGTGAGCAGTTCTTC | CASSPRGHGSEQFF
TRBD2 | TRBJ2-5 | TRBV29-1 | 12 | NA | TGCAGCGCCCGGGAGGGCGGGGAGACCCAGTACTTC | CSAREGGETQYF